Given below is one TCR beta chain in context. The sample is drawn from a study of human T cells and chemical hapten exposure. Unique molecular identifiers were attached to individual cDNA molecules within the library. TCRdb itself ran the RACE reads through MiXCR, one entry per CDR3 protein. Here the sample spans around 120,000 distinct CDR3 sequences, 9% to 13% being singletons. Trimming cost V 5 bases and J 3 bases, with 17 bases left between them. The CDR3 has 16 residues. Germline CDR1 is WNHNN and CDR2 is SYGVQD (reference sequence). Time point reported: patch test 1, 2 weeks after DPC sensitization. Documented treatment: therapeutic diphenylcyclopropenone sensitization with weekly scalp DPC.

The receptor's source is a woman between 50 and 59 years old with alopecia areata. Some clones in this sample may be carry-over from other donors' samples. Specimen: whole blood, collected in connection with sensitization to the hapten diphenylcyclopropenone (DPC). The chain links TRBV10-1 to TRBJ2-1; D uncertain. CDR3 residues: CASSPTKSTVYNEQFF. The CDR3 coding sequence is TGCGCCAGCAGTCCAACAAAAAGCACTGTCTACAATGAGCAGTTCTTC.